Shown below are 25 T cell receptor beta chains from a single sample sequenced in a study of T cell changes during pregnancy in multiple sclerosis. Libraries were prepared by immunoSEQ multiplex PCR; TCRdb keeps only in-frame clonotypes and omits some of them. The sample lists about 75,000 clones, around 89% occurring once. Sample: peripheral blood, taken in the first trimester of pregnancy. All receptors come from a female donor in good health, enrolled as a control in a pregnancy study.

The chain recombines TRBV2 with TRBJ2-5; 9 bases are shared with TRBD2. Germline values: CDR1 SNHLY, CDR2 FYNNEI. The V gene end was trimmed by 7 bases and the J gene end by 5 bases; junction bases not matched to a gene: 8. The CDR3 extends over 14 amino acids. This CDR3 reads CASIPAGGPETQYF. In DNA, the CDR3 is TGTGCCAGCATCCCTGCGGGGGGGCCGGAGACCCAGTACTTC.

The V gene is TRBV6-4, the J gene TRBJ2-1; 9 bases align to TRBD2. The CDR3 contains 14 residues. Trimming cost V 4 bases and J 8 bases; bases outside gene matches: 6. Germline V gives CDR1 MRHNA, CDR2 SNTAGT. As DNA, the CDR3 is TGTGCCAGCAGTGTCGATAGCGGGAGCGATGAGCAGTTCTTC. Translated: CASSVDSGSDEQFF.

The chain joins TRBV5-6 to TRBJ2-3; TRBD1 might be the D (6 bases). Germline lookup yields CDR1 SGHDT and CDR2 YYEEEE. V was pared by 0 bases and J by 7 bases, with 15 bases between. The CDR3 contains 15 residues. CDR3 bases: TGTGCCAGCAGCTTGGTGGGCAGGGGTAGTAATACGCAGTATTTT. Amino acids: CASSLVGRGSNTQYF.

This clone came up once. The chain is built from TRBV13 and TRBJ1-2; 7 bases are a match to TRBD1. Per the germline V gene, CDR1 is PRHDT and CDR2 is FYEKMQ (reference sequence). The CDR3 sequence is 14 residues long. After removal of 0 bases from V and 5 bases from J, the junction contained 3 bases not matched to a gene. Written as DNA, the CDR3 is TGTGCCAGCAGCTTAGGTACAGGGGAATATGGCTACACCTTC. Amino acid sequence: CASSLGTGEYGYTF.

This clone is deemed medium-sized. V is TRBV5-4 and J is TRBJ1-2; D is undetermined. The CDR3 runs 15 residues. The germline V gene has CDR1 SGHNT and CDR2 YYREEE (reference sequence). Trimming stripped 9 bases from V and 3 bases from J, with 21 bases between. The CDR3 is CATSLGPVRYYGYTF. The CDR3 DNA follows: TGTGCCACCTCCCTGGGCCCTGTCCGGTACTATGGCTACACCTTC.

In nucleotides, the CDR3 is TGTGCCAGCAGCTTCCCGGGACAGGGCACAGATACGCAGTATTTT. Amino acid sequence: CASSFPGQGTDTQYF. The chain links TRBV13 to TRBJ2-3; 8 bases line up with TRBD1. Germline V gives CDR1 PRHDT, CDR2 FYEKMQ (reference sequence). The J segment lost 1 base and the V segment lost 3 bases, leaving 3 bases of the junction unmatched. The CDR3 totals 15 residues.

This sequence joins TRBV28 and TRBJ1-3; TRBD1 might be the D (5 bases). The CDR3 extends over 18 amino acids. V was clipped by 1 base and J by 0 bases, with 16 bases between them. Germline V lookup: CDR1 MDHEN, CDR2 SYDVKM. The CDR3 DNA sequence: TGTGCCAGCAGTTTATTTTCAAGGCGACAGTCCTCTGGAAACACCATATATTTT. It is translated as CASSLFSRRQSSGNTIYF.

The chain is built from TRBV7-8 and TRBJ1-2; D gene ambiguous. CDR1 is SGHVS, CDR2 FQNEAQ, per germline. The CDR3 runs 17 residues. V lost 1 base and J lost 4, with 19 bases in between. The CDR3 nucleotides are TGTGCCAGCAGCTTAGGGGCACAAGACGGCGAGCTCTATGGCTACACCTTC. As protein: CASSLGAQDGELYGYTF.

The J gene is TRBJ1-1, the V gene TRBV28, with no clear D. Germline CDR1 reads MDHEN; CDR2 reads SYDVKM. V was trimmed by 6 bases and J by 1 base, leaving 9 bases between them. CDR3 length: 13 amino acids. The DNA of the CDR3 is TGTGCCAGCAGGAAAACAGAGAACACTGAAGCTTTCTTT. It specifies CASRKTENTEAFF.

The V gene is TRBV11-1, the J gene TRBJ1-1; 11 bases align to TRBD1. The CDR3 is 15 amino acids. The germline CDR1 and CDR2 sequences are SGHAT and FQDESV (reference sequence). The trim removed 4 bases at V and 1 base at J, leaving 2 bases unmatched. CDR3 nucleotide sequence: TGTGCCAGCAGCTGGACAGGGGGCTGGAACACTGAAGCTTTCTTT. As protein: CASSWTGGWNTEAFF.

This sequence joins TRBV19 and TRBJ1-1, with D uncertain. In germline, CDR1 is LNHDA, CDR2 SQIVND (reference sequence). The CDR3 has 14 residues. Trimming took off 3 bases at V and 2 bases at J, with 10 bases between the two ends. CDR3 in amino acids: CASSIAGLNTEAFF. The DNA of the CDR3 is TGTGCCAGTAGTATTGCGGGCCTCAACACTGAAGCTTTCTTT. Together with reference TRBV19 and TRBJ1-1, the CDR3 gives the full variable domain: DGGITQSPKYLFRKEGQNVTLSCEQNLNHDAMYWYRQDPGQGLRLIYYSQIVNDFQKGDIAEGYSVSREKKESFPLTVTSAQKNPTAFYLCASSIAGLNTEAFFGQGTRLTVV.

The chain joins TRBV18 to TRBJ2-5; 9 bases align to TRBD2. The CDR3 has 15 amino acids. V trimming: 4 bases; J trimming: 4 bases; junction bases outside the gene matches: 7. The germline V gene encodes CDR1 KGHSH and CDR2 LQKENI. The CDR3 sequence is CASSLHSGGSETQYF. In nucleotides, the CDR3 is TGTGCCAGCTCACTACACAGCGGGGGGTCAGAGACCCAGTACTTC.

The chain combines TRBV28 with TRBJ1-4; D might be TRBD1 (6 bases). V was pared by 3 bases and J by 0 bases, with 8 bases between. Germline V CDR1 and CDR2: MDHEN, SYDVKM. The length of the CDR3 is 15 residues. The CDR3 protein is CASSFAGATNEKLFF. The CDR3 region has the DNA TGTGCCAGCAGTTTCGCAGGGGCAACTAATGAAAAACTGTTTTTT.

V is TRBV29-1 and J is TRBJ1-5; TRBD1 matches 9 bases. Unmatched junction bases numbered 0, after V lost 4 bases and J lost 2 bases. There are 13 residues in the CDR3. Germline V lookup: CDR1 SQVTM, CDR2 ANQGSEA. In DNA form, the CDR3 reads TGCAGCGTTGGGACAGGGGGCAATCAGCCCCAGCATTTT. Its translation is CSVGTGGNQPQHF.

The chain combines TRBV5-1 with TRBJ1-2; 9 bases agree with TRBD1. The CDR3 is 15 amino acids. Germline values: CDR1 SGHRS, CDR2 YFSETQ. The V gene end was trimmed by 4 bases and the J gene end by 5 bases; junction bases not matched to a gene: 9. CDR3 coding DNA: TGCGCCAGCAGCGTAACAGGGGGCTGGGGTTATGGCTACACCTTC. It translates to CASSVTGGWGYGYTF.

The chain combines TRBV28 with TRBJ1-1; TRBD1 agrees at 8 bases. V was pared by 3 bases and J by 3 bases, with 9 bases of the junction left unmatched. The germline V gene encodes CDR1 MDHEN and CDR2 SYDVKM. CDR3 length equals 16 residues. The CDR3, as DNA: TGTGCCAGCAGTTTCCAGGGGGCGCGTGCGGACACTGAAGCTTTCTTT. Its protein is CASSFQGARADTEAFF.

V and J are TRBV6-1 and TRBJ1-5; 9 nucleotides agree with TRBD1. Germline lookup yields CDR1 MNHNS and CDR2 SASEGT. The CDR3 loop spans 17 amino acids. The trim removed 2 bases at V and 5 bases at J, leaving 10 bases unmatched. CDR3 loop: CASSEPLYRGLDQPQHF. As DNA, the CDR3 is TGTGCCAGCAGTGAACCCTTATACAGGGGGCTCGATCAGCCCCAGCATTTT.

The V call is TRBV20-1, the J call TRBJ1-2, with D perhaps TRBD1 (5 bases). The CDR3 is 11 residues long. Germline CDR1 is DFQATT and CDR2 is SNEGSKA (reference sequence). The V gene lost 6 bases and the J gene lost 4 bases, with 9 bases spanning the gap. The CDR3, as DNA: TGCAGTGCCCAGCAGGGCTATGGCTACACCTTC. Its protein product is CSAQQGYGYTF.

The chain is built from TRBV2 and TRBJ1-5, with D unresolved. The CDR3 consists of 14 residues. CDR1 and CDR2 (germline): SNHLY, FYNNEI. Trimming cost V 5 bases and J 0 bases, with 8 bases left between them. CDR3 sequence: CASSRLNSNQPQHF. The CDR3 DNA follows: TGTGCCAGCAGTCGTTTAAATAGCAATCAGCCCCAGCATTTT.

CDR3 sequence: CASSLRGSNTGELFF. CDR3 DNA sequence: TGTGCCAGCAGTTTACGAGGTTCGAACACCGGGGAGCTGTTTTTT. The chain joins TRBV28 to TRBJ2-2, with D uncertain. This CDR3 region has 15 residues. The V and J ends lost 2 bases and 0 bases respectively, with 7 bases between them. The germline V gene encodes CDR1 MDHEN and CDR2 SYDVKM.

This clone was observed once. The genes are TRBV7-2 and TRBJ1-1; D is possibly TRBD1 (6 bases). This CDR3 spans 13 amino acids. CDR1 and CDR2 from the germline V gene are SGHTA and FQGNSA. Deletions cut 4 bases from V and 4 bases from J, with 10 bases between. The CDR3 nucleotides read TGTGCCAGCAGCTCTACAGGGAGCACTGAAGCTTTCTTT. This codes for CASSSTGSTEAFF. The full variable domain, completed using reference TRBV7-2 and TRBJ1-1, is GAGVSQSPSNKVTEKGKDVELRCDPISGHTALYWYRQSLGQGLEFLIYFQGNSAPDKSGLPSDRFSAERTGGSVSTLTIQRTQQEDSAVYLCASSSTGSTEAFFGQGTRLTVV.

V usage is TRBV25-1 and J usage is TRBJ1-2; D gene ambiguous. The CDR3 runs 14 residues. Germline V lookup: CDR1 MGHDK, CDR2 SYGVNS. The V gene lost 6 bases and the J gene lost 7 bases, with 18 bases spanning the gap. DNA of the CDR3: TGTGCCAGCAGCCCAGGCCCGGGGAGAAGTGGCTACACCTTC. Residues: CASSPGPGRSGYTF.

The CDR3 region is CASSLKAGGHRSSYNEQFF. The CDR3 nucleotides are TGTGCCAGCAGCTTGAAAGCGGGGGGGCACAGGAGCTCCTACAATGAGCAGTTCTTC. The V call is TRBV7-9, the J call TRBJ2-1; TRBD2 agrees at 10 bases. CDR1 is SEHNR and CDR2 is FQNEAQ in the germline V gene (reference sequence). V was clipped by 3 bases and J by 0 bases; unmatched bases: 11. The CDR3 covers 19 residues.

The chain uses TRBV11-3 and TRBJ1-4; possible D gene TRBD1, 5 bases. CDR3 length equals 12 residues. V gave up 9 bases and J gave up 7 bases, with 12 bases separating them. Germline CDR1 is SGHNT and CDR2 is YENEEA. In DNA, the CDR3 is TGTGCCAGGAGCGGGGGACTTGAAAAACTGTTTTTT. Protein: CARSGGLEKLFF.

This clone has a single count. The chain recombines TRBV5-6 with TRBJ2-3, with D unresolved. Germline values: CDR1 SGHDT, CDR2 YYEEEE. V was shortened by 4 bases and J by 2 bases, with 17 bases between the two germline ends. The CDR3 extends over 16 amino acids. CDR3 coding DNA: TGTGCCAGCAGCCTCCAACTACCCCTCCCCACAGATACGCAGTATTTT. Residues: CASSLQLPLPTDTQYF.